The TCR beta chain described here comes from a study of blood T cell repertoires in COVID-19. Study-level background: The samples span acute and convalescent COVID-19 from the United States, Italy and Spain. Sources were T cells, B-cell-depleted T cells, or PBMCs; the material itself was cDNA or gDNA.

In the study's own analysis: Amplification with reference gene primers provided the estimates of nucleated cell counts. The table came from immunoSEQ multiplex PCR; TCRdb's copy has only in-frame clones and leaves some out. V, J and clone size are taken as reported in that table, and D and trimming were inferred from the DNA itself. The sample has 300,000 to 450,000 clones, less than 85% seen once. Germline V gives CDR1 SGDLS, CDR2 YYNGEE. V lost 5 bases, J lost 3 bases, and 5 bases stayed unmatched. The CDR3 has 14 amino acids. The sample was peripheral blood. The clonotype originates from a woman in her late teens or twenties with acute or convalescent COVID-19. The chain joins TRBV9 to TRBJ2-5, with 9 bases fitting TRBD2. This CDR3 reads CASSPTSGEETQYF. CDR3 DNA sequence: TGTGCCAGCAGTCCGACTAGCGGCGAAGAGACCCAGTACTTC.